These 20 T cell receptor beta chains were sequenced from one sample in a study of CD4 T cells in lung cancer. Sequencing used immunoSEQ multiplex PCR; TCRdb keeps in-frame clones, though not all of them. The sample consists of more than 9,000 clones, around two thirds of them appearing once. The lung tissue was taken at least 3 cm from the tumor in the same resection. The sample consisted of normal lung tissue taken away from the tumor. These receptors originate from a man between 60 and 75 years old with non-small cell lung cancer.

By proportion, this clone is medium-sized. The chain links TRBV7-3 to TRBJ1-1; 8 nucleotides align to TRBD1. CDR1 is SGHTA and CDR2 is FQGTGA in the germline V gene. The V and J ends lost 2 bases and 12 bases, in that order; junction bases with no gene match: 11. The CDR3 covers 14 residues. The CDR3 nucleotides read TGTGCCAGCAGCTTATCGATAGCGGACAGGGAAACTTTCTTT. Residues: CASSLSIADRETFF.

In the case of this clone: This sample includes further DNA sequences coding for the same CDR3. This rearrangement joins TRBV19 to TRBJ1-1, with D tentatively TRBD1 (5 bases). CDR1 LNHDA and CDR2 SQIVND come from the germline V gene (reference sequence). The CDR3 contains 14 residues. Between the trimmed V and J ends, which lost 5 bases and 2 bases, there was a span of 12 bases. The CDR3 coding sequence is TGTGCCAGTAGTCTAGGAAGGGGAAACACTGAAGCTTTCTTT. Amino acid sequence: CASSLGRGNTEAFF.

This chain uses TRBV20-1 with TRBJ2-5; tentative D call: TRBD1 (5 bases). CDR1 is DFQATT, CDR2 SNEGSKA, per germline (reference sequence). V shed 7 bases and J shed 1 base, with 7 bases lying between them. The CDR3 sequence is 11 residues long. CDR3 sequence reads: CSGQLQETQYF. For the CDR3, the DNA is TGCAGTGGACAGCTCCAAGAGACCCAGTACTTC.

CDR3 DNA: TGTGCCAGTAGTATGCCTCAAGACAAGGCTCAGCCCCAGCATTTT. Translating it yields CASSMPQDKAQPQHF. The rearrangement links TRBV19 to TRBJ1-5; D unclear. V was cut by 3 bases and J by 6 bases, with 15 bases left in between. The CDR3 length is 15 residues. CDR1 is LNHDA and CDR2 is SQIVND in the germline V gene (reference sequence).

The chain carries TRBV30 and TRBJ1-2; a possible D gene is TRBD1 (5 bases). There are 12 residues in the CDR3. V was shortened by 2 bases and J by 7 bases, with 11 bases between the two germline ends. CDR1 GTSNPN and CDR2 SVGIG come from the germline V gene (reference sequence). CDR3 sequence: CAWSTRDFGYTF. The CDR3 nucleotides read TGTGCCTGGAGTACCAGGGATTTTGGCTACACCTTC.

This clone was seen more than once but under ten times. The rearrangement uses TRBV7-9 and TRBJ2-3; 8 bases match TRBD2. With V trimmed by 1 base and J by 5 bases, 11 bases remained unmatched. This CDR3 is 17 amino acids long. Per germline, CDR1 SEHNR and CDR2 FQNEAQ (reference sequence). CDR3 sequence reads: CASSLGELAVVRDTQYF. The CDR3 DNA reads as TGTGCCAGCAGCTTAGGAGAACTAGCGGTAGTCAGAGATACGCAGTATTTT.

V and J are TRBV6-1 and TRBJ1-5, with 7 bases aligning to TRBD1. J lost 6 bases, V lost 5 bases, and 4 bases had no gene match. Germline CDR1 and CDR2: MNHNS and SASEGT. The CDR3 has 13 amino acids. CDR3 nucleotide sequence: TGTGCCAGCAGTCAGGGACAGAGTCAGCCCCAGCATTTT. This sequence encodes CASSQGQSQPQHF.

This clone is medium-sized by share. V gene TRBV19 combines with J gene TRBJ2-3; possibly TRBD2 for D (6 bases). Germline CDR1 is LNHDA and CDR2 is SQIVND (reference sequence). Deletions cut 3 bases from V and 0 bases from J, with 10 bases between. This CDR3 spans 15 amino acids. The CDR3 reads CASSIGGISTDTQYF. The CDR3 bases are TGTGCCAGTAGTATTGGAGGGATTAGCACAGATACGCAGTATTTT. Drawing the rest from reference TRBV19 and TRBJ2-3, the complete variable domain is DGGITQSPKYLFRKEGQNVTLSCEQNLNHDAMYWYRQDPGQGLRLIYYSQIVNDFQKGDIAEGYSVSREKKESFPLTVTSAQKNPTAFYLCASSIGGISTDTQYFGPGTRLTVL.

The rearrangement uses TRBV4-2 and TRBJ2-1; D remains unclear. The ends were cut back, 4 bases at V and 8 bases at J, with 18 bases in the middle. The germline V gene encodes CDR1 LGHNA and CDR2 YNFKEQ. The CDR3 length is 15 residues. The CDR3 spells CASSPNLPGLHEQFF. CDR3 bases: TGTGCCAGCAGCCCGAACCTCCCAGGTCTGCATGAGCAGTTCTTC.

The CDR3: CASSKQGRLGETQYF. The CDR3 nucleotides are TGTGCCAGCAGTAAACAGGGGAGGTTGGGAGAGACCCAGTACTTC. The chain combines TRBV6-6 with TRBJ2-5, with D possibly TRBD1 on 7 matching bases. Germline V CDR1 and CDR2: MNHNY, SVGAGI (reference sequence). V lost 5 bases to trimming and J lost 4 bases, with 17 bases between them. The CDR3 spans 15 residues.

This clone was counted once. V usage is TRBV7-8 and J usage is TRBJ1-1; D unclear. This CDR3 is built from 13 residues. Deletions cut 3 bases from V and 7 bases from J, with 12 bases between. The germline gives CDR1 SGHVS, CDR2 FQNEAQ. For the CDR3, the DNA is TGTGCCAGCAGCTTGAAAGGAGGACTTGAAGCTTTCTTT. This gives the protein CASSLKGGLEAFF.

J is TRBJ2-2 and V is TRBV6-4; 7 nucleotides line up with TRBD1. CDR1 and CDR2 from the germline V gene are MRHNA and SNTAGT. Losses at the gene ends were 6 bases for V and 3 bases for J; bases not matched to a gene: 4. This CDR3 has 14 residues. Written as DNA, the CDR3 is TGTGCCAGCAGCTCCGGGACAGACACCGGGGAGCTGTTTTTT. The encoded protein is CASSSGTDTGELFF.

The CDR3 reads CASSSSGVPDTQYF. The CDR3 DNA follows: TGCGCCAGCAGCTCGAGCGGGGTCCCAGATACGCAGTATTTT. V and J are TRBV5-1 and TRBJ2-3; TRBD2 agrees at 7 bases. Trimming cost V 3 bases and J 4 bases; bases outside gene matches: 5. The CDR3 is 14 residues long. Germline-derived CDR1 and CDR2 are SGHRS and YFSETQ.

This chain links TRBV5-1 with TRBJ1-1, with TRBD1 identical over 9 bases. The V segment lost 6 bases and the J segment 1 base; nucleotides outside the gene matches: 4. The germline V gene has CDR1 SGHRS and CDR2 YFSETQ. This CDR3 spans 14 amino acids. The CDR3, as DNA: TGCGCCAGCACCCCGGACAGGGGGAACACTGAAGCTTTCTTT. Translating it yields CASTPDRGNTEAFF.

The chain employs TRBV18 and TRBJ2-3; TRBD1 matches 7 bases. CDR3 length: 16 residues. The V segment lost 3 bases and the J segment 1 base; nucleotides outside the gene matches: 7. CDR1 and CDR2 (germline): KGHSH, LQKENI. The CDR3 coding sequence is TGTGCCAGCTCACCCACGACAGGGAGCGGCACAGATACGCAGTATTTT. Translation gives CASSPTTGSGTDTQYF.

V usage is TRBV2 and J usage is TRBJ2-5; no definite D call. The CDR3 covers 14 residues. The V gene lost 5 bases and the J gene lost 4 bases, with 14 bases spanning the gap. Germline CDR1 is SNHLY and CDR2 is FYNNEI. The CDR3 protein is CASSHSRQSETQYF. CDR3 DNA: TGTGCCAGCAGTCATTCACGTCAGTCAGAGACCCAGTACTTC.

The V and J genes are TRBV7-6 and TRBJ2-2; 9 bases map to TRBD2. The CDR3 has 17 residues. Germline CDR1 is SGHVS and CDR2 is FNYEAQ. V lost 5 bases to trimming and J lost 6 bases; unmatched junction nucleotides: 13. The CDR3 DNA follows: TGTGCCAGCAGCCTCGGGGGTAGCGGGAGTATTTCCGGGGAGCTGTTTTTT. Protein sequence: CASSLGGSGSISGELFF.

This clone was counted between two and nine times. This sequence joins TRBV28 and TRBJ2-1; weak D call: TRBD1 (6 bases). V dropped 1 base and J dropped 12 bases, with 19 bases sitting between them. The V gene's germline CDR1 is MDHEN and CDR2 SYDVKM. The CDR3 is made up of 15 amino acids. The CDR3 loop is CASSLYSLDSPGQFF. CDR3 DNA: TGTGCCAGCAGTTTATATTCGCTGGACAGCCCCGGGCAGTTCTTC.

With regard to this clone: Distinct nucleotide sequences in the sample also encode this CDR3. The chain combines TRBV6-5 with TRBJ2-7; 8 nucleotides agree with TRBD1. The CDR3 has 14 amino acids. Losses at the gene ends were 2 bases for V and 6 bases for J; bases not matched to a gene: 6. CDR1 and CDR2 from the germline V gene are MNHEY and SVGAGI. The CDR3 coding sequence is TGTGCCAGCAGTTACGGGACAGGAGGGCGCGAGCAGTACTTC. This encodes CASSYGTGGREQYF.

The chain carries TRBV5-4 and TRBJ1-2, with a tentative D call TRBD1 (5 bases). Germline CDR1 SGHNT, CDR2 YYREEE (reference sequence). This CDR3 has 15 amino acids. Trimming stripped 4 bases from V and 2 bases from J, with 15 bases between. This CDR3 reads CASSDDQGRNYGYTF. CDR3 bases: TGTGCCAGCAGCGACGACCAGGGCAGAAACTATGGCTACACCTTC.